The entry that follows covers one T cell receptor beta chain sequence. These data come from a study of T cell responses to AZD1222 COVID-19 vaccine. The CDR3 length is 16 residues. Germline CDR1 and CDR2: MNHEY and SVGAGI. V gave up 4 bases and J gave up 4 bases; unmatched junction bases: 9. Assay used: immunoSEQ multiplex PCR; TCRdb lists only in-frame clones, some missing. The table includes 110,000 or so clones, about 91% detected once. This chain links TRBV6-5 with TRBJ2-3; 9 bases are a match to TRBD2. The TCR sequence derives from an adult who received the AZD1222 COVID-19 vaccine. Material: peripheral blood, obtained 28 days after the second AZD1222 dose. CDR3 protein: CASSWESGGRADTQYF. The DNA of the CDR3 is TGTGCCAGCAGTTGGGAGAGCGGGGGGCGGGCAGATACGCAGTATTTT.